This TCR beta chain is from a study of blood T cell repertoires in COVID-19. On the study more broadly: PBMCs, B-cell-depleted T cells, or T cells provided the cDNA or gDNA that made up the material.

Trimming stripped 4 bases from V and 4 bases from J, with 16 bases between. Germline-derived CDR1 and CDR2 are LNHNV and YYDKDF (reference sequence). The CDR3 runs to 15 residues. Data came from immunoSEQ multiplex PCR; TCRdb stores just in-frame clones and leaves some out. This sample carries over 200,000 clones, 87% of them seen once, and the ten largest clones take less than 15%. Sequencing was carried out using peripheral blood. This receptor was obtained from a woman aged 18-35 years who had recovered from COVID-19. The V gene is TRBV15, the J gene TRBJ1-1, with D possibly matching TRBD1 (5 bases). The CDR3 region is CATSTYAGGGTEAFF. The CDR3 DNA follows: TGTGCCACCAGCACGTATGCAGGCGGGGGCACTGAAGCTTTCTTT.